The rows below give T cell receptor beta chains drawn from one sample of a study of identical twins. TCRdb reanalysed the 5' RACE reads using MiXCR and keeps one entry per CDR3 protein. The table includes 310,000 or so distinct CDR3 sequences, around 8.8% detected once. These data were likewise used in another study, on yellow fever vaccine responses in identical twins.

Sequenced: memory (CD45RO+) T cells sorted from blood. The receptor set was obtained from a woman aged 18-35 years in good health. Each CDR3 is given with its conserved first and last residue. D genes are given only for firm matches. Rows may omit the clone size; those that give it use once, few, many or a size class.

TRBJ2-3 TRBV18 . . TGTGCCAGCCATCCACCGGGCCGCACAGATACGCAGTATTTT CASHPPGRTDTQYF
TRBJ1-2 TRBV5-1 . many TGCGCCAGCAGCTTGGTCGCAGGGGATAACTATGGCTACACCTTC CASSLVAGDNYGYTF
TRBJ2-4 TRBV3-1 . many TGTGCCAGCAGCCAACTAGTTTCGGCCAAAAACATTCAGTACTTC CASSQLVSAKNIQYF
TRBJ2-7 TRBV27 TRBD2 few TGTGCCAGCAGTTTATACGGGACTAGCGGGAGTTTTGCCTACGAGCAGTACTTC CASSLYGTSGSFAYEQYF
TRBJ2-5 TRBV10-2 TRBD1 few TGCGCCAGCAGCCCACAGGGGGCCCAAGAGACCCAGTACTTC CASSPQGAQETQYF
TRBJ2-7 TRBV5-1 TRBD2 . TGCGCCAGCAGCTTGGCCCGAGCGGGAGAGGGCTCCTACGAGCAGTACTTC CASSLARAGEGSYEQYF
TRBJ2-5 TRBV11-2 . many TGTGCCAGCAGCTTAGGAATATTCGATGGGGAGACCCAGTACTTC CASSLGIFDGETQYF
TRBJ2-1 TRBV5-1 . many TGCGCCAGCAGCTTGGCCAGTTGGGTCGGGGTGATTGAGCAGTTCTTC CASSLASWVGVIEQFF
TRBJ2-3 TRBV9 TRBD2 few TGTGCCAGCAGCGCGGGACTAGCGGGAGGGGCACTGTCTAGCACAGATACGCAGTATTTT CASSAGLAGGALSSTDTQYF
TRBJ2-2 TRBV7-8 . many TGTGCCAGCAGCCAGTCAGGGGCCGGGGAGCTGTTTTTT CASSQSGAGELFF
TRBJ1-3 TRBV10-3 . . TGTGCCAGCCAAGAGGGTTCTGGAAACACCATGTATTTT CASQEGSGNTMYF
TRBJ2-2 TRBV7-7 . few TGTGCCAGCAGCTTAGGCCCACGTGGCACCGGGGAGCTGTTTTTT CASSLGPRGTGELFF
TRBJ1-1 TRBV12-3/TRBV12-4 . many TGTGCCAGCAGCTCCAGGAGAAGACGGGGCGGGAACACTGAAGCTTTCTTT CASSSRRRRGGNTEAFF
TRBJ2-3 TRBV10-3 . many TGTGCCATCAGCGACACGGATACGCAGTATTTT CAISDTDTQYF
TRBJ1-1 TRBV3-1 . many TGTGCCAGCAGCCAAAGGACGTGGACAGCAGGAGCTTTCTTT CASSQRTWTAGAFF
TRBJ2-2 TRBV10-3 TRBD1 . TGTGCCACGGGAATAGCGGACAGGGGAGAAACCGGGGAGCTGTTTTTT CATGIADRGETGELFF